Listed below are T cell receptor beta chains from one sample, sequenced in a study of T cells in Graves' hyperthyroidism and ophthalmopathy. TCRdb recomputed calls from the multiplex PCR reads with MiXCR, one row per CDR3 protein. The sample holds around 620,000 distinct CDR3 sequences, about 43% seen once. What was sequenced was peripheral blood or thyroid tissue (not recorded which). The source is an adult woman with Graves' disease, either hyperthyroidism or ophthalmopathy (not recorded which). CDR3s include the opening cysteine and the closing phenylalanine or tryptophan. Fields, in order: clone size, D gene, V gene, J gene, CDR3 protein, CDR3 DNA. A D gene is named only where the DNA matches it firmly. Clone sizes are given selectively: once, few, many, or a class where the clone is expanded.

>NA|NA|TRBV10-3|TRBJ2-5
CAISEEGIRQTQYF
TGTGCCATCAGTGAGGAGGGGATCCGGCAGACCCAGTACTTC
>NA|TRBD2|TRBV4-1|TRBJ2-5
CASSPGTSGRLGQETQYF
TGCGCCAGCAGCCCTGGGACTAGCGGGAGACTAGGGCAAGAGACCCAGTACTTC
>few|TRBD2|TRBV6-1|TRBJ2-5
CATQRESTGEGMMETQYF
TGTGCCACCCAGCGGGAGAGCACCGGGGAGGGGATGATGGAGACCCAGTACTTC
>NA|NA|TRBV29-1|TRBJ1-2
CSLDGRGRGYTF
TGCAGCTTGGACGGCAGGGGTCGAGGCTACACCTTC
>NA|TRBD1|TRBV5-1|TRBJ1-2
CASSWGTGDYTF
TGCGCCAGCAGCTGGGGGACAGGGGACTACACCTTC
>few|NA|TRBV10-3|TRBJ1-5
CAISEAGFGNQPQHF
TGTGCCATCAGTGAGGCAGGATTTGGCAATCAGCCCCAGCATTTT
>many|TRBD1|TRBV7-9|TRBJ1-5
CASSGGQGGNQPQHF
TGTGCCAGCAGCGGGGGACAGGGTGGGAATCAGCCCCAGCATTTT
>few|TRBD2|TRBV28|TRBJ2-7
CATGGSLSSYEQYF
TGTGCCACCGGGGGGTCCCTAAGCTCCTACGAGCAGTACTTC
>NA|NA|TRBV2|TRBJ1-5
CASSDYQPQHF
TGTGCCAGCAGTGACTATCAGCCCCAGCATTTT
>few|TRBD1|TRBV29-1|TRBJ1-2
CSVTTGRYGYTF
TGCAGCGTGACGACAGGGAGATATGGCTACACCTTC
>few|NA|TRBV27|TRBJ2-7
CASALVVLSEQYF
TGTGCCAGCGCCCTTGTGGTCCTGTCAGAGCAGTACTTC
>NA|NA|TRBV14|TRBJ1-2
CASSQEGGPWGYTF
TGTGCCAGCAGCCAAGAGGGGGGGCCATGGGGCTACACCTTC
>NA|NA|TRBV7-8|TRBJ2-7
CASSMDTGGEQYF
TGTGCCAGCAGCATGGATACGGGTGGGGAGCAGTACTTC
>NA|TRBD2|TRBV29-1|TRBJ2-1
CSVTSGSYEQFF
TGCAGCGTCACTAGCGGGAGTTATGAGCAGTTCTTC
>NA|NA|TRBV7-9|TRBJ2-7
CASSASGGHLYYEQYF
TGTGCCAGCAGTGCTAGTGGGGGACATTTATACTACGAGCAGTACTTC
>few|TRBD1|TRBV27|TRBJ1-2
CASSLRTGYLYGYTF
TGTGCCAGCAGTTTAAGGACAGGCTACCTCTATGGCTACACCTTC
>many|TRBD1|TRBV19|TRBJ2-7
CASREGQGVYEQYF
TGTGCCAGTAGAGAGGGACAGGGGGTCTACGAGCAGTACTTC
>many|NA|TRBV7-2|TRBJ2-7
CASSLTAGGAYEQYF
TGTGCCAGCAGCTTAACAGCAGGCGGGGCCTACGAGCAGTACTTC
>NA|NA|TRBV4-2|TRBJ1-2
CASSQQGAVSYGYTF
TGTGCCAGCAGCCAACAAGGGGCAGTTAGCTATGGCTACACCTTC
>many|NA|TRBV27|TRBJ1-6
CASSALWGGNSPLHF
TGTGCCAGCAGTGCACTCTGGGGAGGCAATTCACCCCTCCACTTT
>few|NA|TRBV5-1|TRBJ2-7
CASSQDPQRSYEQYF
TGCGCCAGCAGCCAGGACCCTCAACGCTCCTACGAGCAGTACTTC
>few|NA|TRBV6-5|TRBJ1-1
CASSYSSWAEAFF
TGTGCCAGCAGTTACTCGAGCTGGGCTGAAGCTTTCTTT
>many|TRBD2|TRBV5-1|TRBJ2-5
CASSSESLAGVETQYF
TGCGCCAGCAGCTCTGAGTCCCTAGCGGGAGTAGAGACCCAGTACTTC
>NA|TRBD1|TRBV6-5|TRBJ1-5
CASSRGDRGPSNQPQHF
TGTGCCAGCAGTCGAGGGGACAGGGGACCTAGCAATCAGCCCCAGCATTTT
>NA|NA|TRBV30|TRBJ1-5
CAWSLGQGLQPQHF
TGTGCCTGGAGTTTGGGCCAGGGGCTTCAGCCCCAGCATTTT
>many|TRBD2|TRBV13|TRBJ2-7
CASSLDSAGGLLEQYF
TGTGCCAGCAGCTTAGATTCGGCGGGAGGGCTCCTCGAGCAGTACTTC
>few|NA|TRBV29-1|TRBJ1-1
CSVGGGDTEAFF
TGCAGCGTTGGGGGAGGTGACACTGAAGCTTTCTTT
>many|TRBD2|TRBV29-1|TRBJ2-7
CSVEDLSGRAYREQYF
TGCAGCGTTGAAGACCTAAGCGGGAGGGCCTATCGCGAGCAGTACTTC
>NA|TRBD2|TRBV20-1|TRBJ2-5
CSARLLAGTRSKETQYF
TGCAGTGCTAGACTACTAGCGGGAACAAGGTCAAAAGAGACCCAGTACTTC
>once|TRBD1|TRBV29-1|TRBJ2-5
CSVDRDRVETQYF
TGCAGCGTTGACCGGGACAGGGTAGAGACCCAGTACTTC
>NA|NA|TRBV7-2|TRBJ1-2
CASSGALGYTF
TGTGCCAGCAGCGGGGCGCTTGGCTACACCTTC
>many|NA|TRBV20-1|TRBJ1-1
CSAERNTEAFF
TGCAGTGCTGAGAGGAACACTGAAGCTTTCTTT
>many|NA|TRBV6-6|TRBJ2-5
CASTGGPLETQYF
TGTGCCAGCACCGGTGGTCCTTTAGAGACCCAGTACTTC
>many|TRBD1|TRBV11-2|TRBJ1-1
CASSALQGAGTEAFF
TGTGCCAGCAGCGCTTTACAGGGGGCAGGTACTGAAGCTTTCTTT
>NA|NA|TRBV6-5|TRBJ1-1
CASSYRTVNTEAFF
TGTGCCAGCAGTTACCGGACAGTGAACACTGAAGCTTTCTTT
>many|NA|TRBV11-2|TRBJ1-2
CASSLHTRTLTTSNYGYTF
TGTGCCAGCAGCCTACATACAAGGACATTGACGACTTCTAACTATGGCTACACCTTC
>NA|NA|TRBV20-1|TRBJ2-7
CSAREGEDYEQYF
TGCAGTGCTAGAGAAGGGGAGGACTACGAGCAGTACTTC
>many|TRBD1|TRBV10-3|TRBJ1-2
CAISDWTGGNYGYTF
TGTGCCATCAGTGACTGGACAGGGGGCAACTATGGCTACACCTTC
>NA|TRBD2|TRBV2|TRBJ2-1
CASSASGRYSDNEQFF
TGTGCCAGCAGCGCTAGCGGCCGTTACTCCGACAATGAGCAGTTCTTC
>NA|TRBD1|TRBV20-1|TRBJ1-5
CSARQGASNQPQHF
TGCAGTGCAAGACAGGGGGCTAGCAATCAGCCCCAGCATTTT
>many|NA|TRBV12-3/TRBV12-4|TRBJ2-7
CASSFGGGHYEQYF
TGTGCCAGCAGTTTTGGGGGAGGACACTACGAGCAGTACTTC
>NA|NA|TRBV10-2|TRBJ2-5
CASRTGPSVETQYF
TGCGCCAGCAGGACAGGGCCTAGCGTGGAGACCCAGTACTTC
>many|TRBD1|TRBV11-1|TRBJ1-1
CASSLAPGQGGNTEAFF
TGTGCCAGCAGCTTAGCTCCAGGACAGGGCGGGAACACTGAAGCTTTCTTT
>NA|NA|TRBV5-4|TRBJ2-5
CASTPGSRGQETQYF
TGTGCCAGCACCCCGGGATCTCGTGGACAAGAGACCCAGTACTTC
>NA|TRBD1|TRBV5-1|TRBJ1-2
CASSWGTGWDGYTF
TGCGCCAGCAGCTGGGGGACAGGATGGGATGGCTACACCTTC
>few|TRBD2|TRBV27|TRBJ2-7
CASSYTSGLYEQYF
TGTGCCAGCAGCTACACTAGCGGATTATACGAGCAGTACTTC
>NA|TRBD1|TRBV6-5|TRBJ1-2
CASSGRTGDNYGYTF
TGTGCCAGCAGTGGGCGGACAGGAGATAACTATGGCTACACCTTC
>NA|NA|TRBV2|TRBJ1-5
CASNLMGSGDYSNQPQHF
TGTGCCAGCAATCTTATGGGGTCGGGGGATTATAGCAATCAGCCCCAGCATTTT
>NA|TRBD1|TRBV7-2|TRBJ2-7
CASSLADRNYEQYF
TGTGCCAGCAGCTTAGCGGACAGGAACTACGAGCAGTACTTC
>NA|NA|TRBV20-1|TRBJ2-5
CSARVGLPRETQYF
TGCAGTGCTAGAGTAGGGCTCCCCCGGGAGACCCAGTACTTC
>many|TRBD1|TRBV19|TRBJ2-7
CASSPYGQDTYEQYF
TGTGCCAGTAGCCCATACGGACAGGATACTTACGAGCAGTACTTC
>NA|NA|TRBV5-1|TRBJ2-2
CASSLGTSGATGELFF
TGCGCCAGCAGCTTGGGTACCTCTGGGGCCACCGGGGAGCTGTTTTTT
>NA|NA|TRBV29-1|TRBJ1-5
CSVLDDNQPQHF
TGCAGCGTTCTAGATGACAATCAGCCCCAGCATTTT
>many|TRBD1|TRBV7-2|TRBJ1-1
CASSLVEGGGRSDTEAFF
TGTGCCAGCAGCTTAGTGGAAGGGGGCGGGAGATCAGACACTGAAGCTTTCTTT
>many|TRBD1|TRBV10-3|TRBJ1-2
CAISVLSGRGTGGNDGYTF
TGTGCCATCAGTGTCCTCTCAGGCCGTGGGACAGGGGGCAACGATGGCTACACCTTC